The present T cell receptor (beta chain) was sequenced within a study of blood T cell repertoires in COVID-19. Background on the study: From T cells, B-cell-depleted T cells, or PBMCs came the material, which was cDNA or gDNA.

The CDR3 loop spans 17 amino acids. Germline loops: CDR1 SGHDN, CDR2 FVKESK. The junction had 13 bases not matched to a gene; V was cut back by 4 bases and J by 1 base. Per the original methods: Counts of nucleated cells, estimated from reference gene primer amplification, were obtained. Only in-frame clones appear in the TCRdb table, and some are missing; sequencing was by immunoSEQ multiplex PCR. V, J and clone size reflect that table, while D and trimming were determined from the DNA. Of over 35,000 clones listed, more than 75% are singletons. The rearrangement joins TRBV14 to TRBJ2-7, with 7 bases aligning to TRBD1. This clonotype was sampled from a man between 65 and 79 years old with active COVID-19. The sequenced sample consisted of peripheral blood. The CDR3: CASSPGPIGQVSYEQYF. CDR3 nucleotides: TGTGCCAGCAGCCCCGGCCCGATCGGACAGGTATCCTACGAGCAGTACTTC. Full variable domain (missing parts from reference TRBV14 and TRBJ2-7): EAGVTQFPSHSVIEKGQTVTLRCDPISGHDNLYWYRRVMGKEIKFLLHFVKESKQDESGMPNNRFLAERTGGTYSTLKVQPAELEDSGVYFCASSPGPIGQVSYEQYFGPGTRLTVT.